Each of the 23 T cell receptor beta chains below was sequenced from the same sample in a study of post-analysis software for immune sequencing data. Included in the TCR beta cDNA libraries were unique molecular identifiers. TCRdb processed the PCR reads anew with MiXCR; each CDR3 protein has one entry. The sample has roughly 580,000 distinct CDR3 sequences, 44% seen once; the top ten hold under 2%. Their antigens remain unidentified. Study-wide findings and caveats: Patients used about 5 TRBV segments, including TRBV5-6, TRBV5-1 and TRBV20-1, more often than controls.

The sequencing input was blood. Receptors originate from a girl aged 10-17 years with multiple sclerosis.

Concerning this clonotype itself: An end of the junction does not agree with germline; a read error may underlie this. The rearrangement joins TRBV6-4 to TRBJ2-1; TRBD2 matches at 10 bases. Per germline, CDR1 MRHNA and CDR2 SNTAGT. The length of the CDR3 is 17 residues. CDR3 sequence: CASSEAGGLSSHNEQFF. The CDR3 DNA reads TGTGCCAGCAGTGAAGCGGGGGGGCTTAGCTCCCACAATGAGCAGTTCTTC.

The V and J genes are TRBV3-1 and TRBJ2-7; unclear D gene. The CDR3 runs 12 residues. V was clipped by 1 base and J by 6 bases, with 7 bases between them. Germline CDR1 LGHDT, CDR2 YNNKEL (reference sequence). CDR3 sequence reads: CASSQGSFEQYF. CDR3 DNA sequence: TGTGCCAGCAGCCAAGGCTCTTTCGAGCAGTACTTC.

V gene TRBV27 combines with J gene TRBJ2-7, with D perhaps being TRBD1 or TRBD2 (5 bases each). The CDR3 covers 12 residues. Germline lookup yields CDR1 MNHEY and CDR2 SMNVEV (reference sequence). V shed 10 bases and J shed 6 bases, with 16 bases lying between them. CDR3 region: CATQGRGGEQYF. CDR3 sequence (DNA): TGTGCCACCCAAGGACGGGGCGGCGAGCAGTACTTC.

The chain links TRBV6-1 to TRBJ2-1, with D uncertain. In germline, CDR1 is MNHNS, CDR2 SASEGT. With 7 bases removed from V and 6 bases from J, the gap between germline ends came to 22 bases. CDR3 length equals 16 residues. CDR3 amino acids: CASIFPARKLGNEQFF. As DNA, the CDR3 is TGTGCCAGCATCTTCCCCGCGCGAAAGCTCGGCAATGAGCAGTTCTTC.

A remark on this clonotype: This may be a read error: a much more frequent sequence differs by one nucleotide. CDR3 nucleotides: TGTGCCAGCAGTTTAGCCAGCCAAGAGGCCCAGTACTTC. It encodes CASSLASQEAQYF. The V gene is TRBV12-3 or TRBV12-4, the J gene TRBJ2-7; no reliable D call. This CDR3 comprises 13 residues. The V gene lost 0 bases and the J gene lost 10 bases, with 13 bases spanning the gap.

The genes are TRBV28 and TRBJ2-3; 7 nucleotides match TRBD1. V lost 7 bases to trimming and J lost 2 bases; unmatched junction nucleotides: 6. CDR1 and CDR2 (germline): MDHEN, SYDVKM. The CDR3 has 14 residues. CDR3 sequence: CASTDRLITDTQYF. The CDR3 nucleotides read TGTGCCAGCACGGACAGGCTAATCACAGATACGCAGTATTTT.

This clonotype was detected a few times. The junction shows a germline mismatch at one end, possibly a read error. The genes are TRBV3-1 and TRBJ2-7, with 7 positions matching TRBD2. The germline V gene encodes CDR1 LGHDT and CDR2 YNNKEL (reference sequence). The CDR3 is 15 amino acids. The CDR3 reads CASGQVSRGSYEQYF. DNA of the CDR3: TGTGCCAGCGGCCAAGTCAGTCGCGGGAGCTACGAGCAGTACTTC.

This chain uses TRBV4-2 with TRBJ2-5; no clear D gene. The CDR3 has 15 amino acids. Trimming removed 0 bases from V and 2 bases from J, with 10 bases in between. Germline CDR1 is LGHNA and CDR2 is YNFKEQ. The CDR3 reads CASSQEEGKQETQYF. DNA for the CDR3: TGTGCCAGCAGCCAAGAAGAAGGCAAACAAGAGACCCAGTACTTC.

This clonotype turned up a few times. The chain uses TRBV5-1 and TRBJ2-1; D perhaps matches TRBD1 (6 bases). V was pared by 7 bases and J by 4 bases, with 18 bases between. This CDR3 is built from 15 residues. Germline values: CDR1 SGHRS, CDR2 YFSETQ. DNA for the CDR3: TGCGCCAGCCGTGATGTAGGGGGTTATTACAATGAGCAGTTCTTC. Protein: CASRDVGGYYNEQFF.

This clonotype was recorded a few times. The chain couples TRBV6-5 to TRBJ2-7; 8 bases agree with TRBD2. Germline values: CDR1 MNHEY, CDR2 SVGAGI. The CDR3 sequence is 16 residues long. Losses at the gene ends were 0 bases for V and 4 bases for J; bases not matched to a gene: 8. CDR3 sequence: CASSYSSTGGRYEQYF. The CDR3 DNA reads TGTGCCAGCAGTTACTCTTCAACGGGGGGGCGTTACGAGCAGTACTTC.

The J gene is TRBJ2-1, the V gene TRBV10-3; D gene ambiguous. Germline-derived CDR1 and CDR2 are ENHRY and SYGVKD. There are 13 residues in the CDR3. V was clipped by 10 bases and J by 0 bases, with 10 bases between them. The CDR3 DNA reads TGTGCCAGTCTCGCTAGCTCCTACAATGAGCAGTTCTTC. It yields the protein CASLASSYNEQFF.

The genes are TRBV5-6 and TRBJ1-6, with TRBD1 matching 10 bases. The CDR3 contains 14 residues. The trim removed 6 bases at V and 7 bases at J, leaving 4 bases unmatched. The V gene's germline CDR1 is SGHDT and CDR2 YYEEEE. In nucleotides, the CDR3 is TGTGCCAGCAACCGGGACAGGGGCAATTCACCCCTCCACTTT. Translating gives CASNRDRGNSPLHF.

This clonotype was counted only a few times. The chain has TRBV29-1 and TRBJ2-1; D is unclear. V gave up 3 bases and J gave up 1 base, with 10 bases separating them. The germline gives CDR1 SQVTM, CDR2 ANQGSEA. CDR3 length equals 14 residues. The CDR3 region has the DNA TGCAGCGTTGAGGTCAGGAATTCCTACAATGAGCAGTTCTTC. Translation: CSVEVRNSYNEQFF.

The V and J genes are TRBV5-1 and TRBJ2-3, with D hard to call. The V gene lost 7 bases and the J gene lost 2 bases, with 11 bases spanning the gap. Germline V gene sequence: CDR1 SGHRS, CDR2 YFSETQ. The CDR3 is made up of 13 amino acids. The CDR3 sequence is CASGEGDTDTQYF. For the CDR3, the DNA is TGCGCCAGCGGAGAAGGAGACACAGATACGCAGTATTTT.

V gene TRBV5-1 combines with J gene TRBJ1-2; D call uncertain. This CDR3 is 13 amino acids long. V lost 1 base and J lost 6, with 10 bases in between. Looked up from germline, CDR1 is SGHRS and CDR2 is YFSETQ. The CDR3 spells CASSLFGEDGYTF. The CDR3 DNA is TGCGCCAGCAGCTTGTTCGGGGAAGATGGCTACACCTTC.

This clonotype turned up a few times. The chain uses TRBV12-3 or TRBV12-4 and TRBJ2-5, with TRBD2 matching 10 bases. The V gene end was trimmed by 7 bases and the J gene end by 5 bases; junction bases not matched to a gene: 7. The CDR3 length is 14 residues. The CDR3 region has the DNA TGTGCCAGCACCCTAGCGGGAGTGGAGGAGACCCAGTACTTC. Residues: CASTLAGVEETQYF.

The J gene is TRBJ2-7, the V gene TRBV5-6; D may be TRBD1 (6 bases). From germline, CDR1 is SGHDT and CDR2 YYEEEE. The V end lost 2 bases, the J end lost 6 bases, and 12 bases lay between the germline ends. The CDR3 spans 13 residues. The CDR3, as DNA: TGTGCCAGCAGCTTAGGGACACCCTTCGAGCAGTACTTC. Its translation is CASSLGTPFEQYF.

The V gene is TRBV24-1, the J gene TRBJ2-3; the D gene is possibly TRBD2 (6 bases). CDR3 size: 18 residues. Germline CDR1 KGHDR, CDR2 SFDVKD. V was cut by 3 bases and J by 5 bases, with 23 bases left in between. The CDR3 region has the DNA TGTGCCACCAGTGATCGCATAGCGGACCTCATCCGGGGAGATACGCAGTATTTT. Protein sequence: CATSDRIADLIRGDTQYF.

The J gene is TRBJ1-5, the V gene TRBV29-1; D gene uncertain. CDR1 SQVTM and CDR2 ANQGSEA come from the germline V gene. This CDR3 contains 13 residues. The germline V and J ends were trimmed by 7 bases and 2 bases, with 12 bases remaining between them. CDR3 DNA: TGCAGCGGGTGGAATAGGGGCAATCAGCCCCAGCATTTT. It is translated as CSGWNRGNQPQHF.

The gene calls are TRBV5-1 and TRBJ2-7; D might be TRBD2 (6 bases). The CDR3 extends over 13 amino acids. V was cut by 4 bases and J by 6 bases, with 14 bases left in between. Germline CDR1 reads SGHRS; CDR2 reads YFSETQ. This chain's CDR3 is CASSTGTGVEQYF. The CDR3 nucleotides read TGCGCCAGCAGCACCGGGACTGGAGTCGAGCAGTACTTC.

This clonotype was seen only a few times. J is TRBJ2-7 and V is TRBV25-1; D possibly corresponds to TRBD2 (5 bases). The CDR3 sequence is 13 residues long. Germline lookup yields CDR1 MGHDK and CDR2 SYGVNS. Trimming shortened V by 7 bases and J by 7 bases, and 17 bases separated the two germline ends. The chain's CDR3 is CASKPGHGREQYF. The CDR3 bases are TGTGCCAGCAAACCGGGTCATGGGAGAGAGCAGTACTTC.

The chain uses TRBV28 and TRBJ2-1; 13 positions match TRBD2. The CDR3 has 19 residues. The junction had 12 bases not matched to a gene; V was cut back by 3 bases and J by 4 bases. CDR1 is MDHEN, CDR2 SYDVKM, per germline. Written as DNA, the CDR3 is TGTGCCAGCAGTTTTAGCCCCGGGACTAGCGGGACGGGATACAATGAGCAGTTCTTC. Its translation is CASSFSPGTSGTGYNEQFF. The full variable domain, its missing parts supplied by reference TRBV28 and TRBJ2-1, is DVKVTQSSRYLVKRTGEKVFLECVQDMDHENMFWYRQDPGLGLRLIYFSYDVKMKEKGDIPEGYSVSREKKERFSLILESASTNQTSMYLCASSFSPGTSGTGYNEQFFGPGTRLTVL.

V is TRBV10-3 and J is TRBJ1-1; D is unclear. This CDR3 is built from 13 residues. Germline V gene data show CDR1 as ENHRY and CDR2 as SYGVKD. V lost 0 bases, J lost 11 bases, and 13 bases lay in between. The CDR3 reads CAISESFGLTAFF. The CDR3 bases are TGTGCCATCAGTGAGTCGTTTGGCTTGACTGCTTTCTTT.